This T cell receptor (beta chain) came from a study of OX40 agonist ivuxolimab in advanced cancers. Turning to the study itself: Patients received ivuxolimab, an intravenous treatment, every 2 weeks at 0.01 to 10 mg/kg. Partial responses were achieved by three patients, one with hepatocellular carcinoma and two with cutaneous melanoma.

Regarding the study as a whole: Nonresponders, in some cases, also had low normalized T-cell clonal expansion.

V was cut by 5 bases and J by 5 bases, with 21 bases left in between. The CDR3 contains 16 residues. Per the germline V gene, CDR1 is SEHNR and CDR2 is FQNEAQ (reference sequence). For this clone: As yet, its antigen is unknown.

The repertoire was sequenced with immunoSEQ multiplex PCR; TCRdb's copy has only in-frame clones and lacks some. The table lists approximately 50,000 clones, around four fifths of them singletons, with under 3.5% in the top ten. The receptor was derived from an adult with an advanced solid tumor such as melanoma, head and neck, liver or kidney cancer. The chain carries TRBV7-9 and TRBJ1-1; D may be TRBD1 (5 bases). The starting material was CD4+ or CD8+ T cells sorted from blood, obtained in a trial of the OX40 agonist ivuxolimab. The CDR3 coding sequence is TGTGCCAGCAGCCCCCATAAGGGACCCGGGAGGACTGAAGCTTTCTTT. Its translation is CASSPHKGPGRTEAFF.